This T cell receptor (beta chain) is drawn from a study of cytomegalovirus exposure and HLA in healthy donors. 13 Jbeta primers and 60 Vbeta primers were used for the PCR. Profiling relied on immunoSEQ multiplex PCR, and the TCRdb table lists in-frame clones only, not all of them. This sample carries some 180,000 clones, roughly three quarters of them seen once, and the ten largest clones take about 2.7%. This CDR3 has 15 amino acids. Germline values: CDR1 SNHLY, CDR2 FYNNEI. V was cut by 1 base and J by 2 bases, with 10 bases left in between. The TCR comes from a male donor in good health and CMV-seronegative. Sequenced input: PBMCs. The chain recombines TRBV2 with TRBJ2-3; TRBD2 is a possible D gene (6 bases). The CDR3 region is CASSEVLAPTDTQYF. For the CDR3, the DNA is TGTGCCAGCAGTGAAGTACTAGCTCCCACAGATACGCAGTATTTT.